These 5 T cell receptor beta chains originate from one sample sequenced in a study of blood T cell repertoires in COVID-19. Clones were read by immunoSEQ multiplex PCR, and TCRdb kept only the in-frame ones, dropping some. The sample lists 300,000 or so clones, 80% to 95% occurring once. The specimen was PBMCs or T cells enriched from blood (not recorded which). These TCRs come from a woman between 25 and 40 years old who had recovered from COVID-19.

This chain's CDR3 is CASSHLRDRVGHTEAFF. CDR3 nucleotides: TGCGCCAGCAGTCATCTCCGGGACAGGGTGGGACACACTGAAGCTTTCTTT. V usage is TRBV10-1 and J usage is TRBJ1-1; the match to TRBD1 covers 9 bases. Germline-derived CDR1 and CDR2 are WNHNN and SYGVQD (reference sequence). The CDR3 runs 17 residues. The trim removed 5 bases at V and 3 bases at J, leaving 13 bases unmatched.

The chain is built from TRBV18 and TRBJ1-6; 10 bases fit TRBD1. This CDR3 has 15 residues. Germline loops: CDR1 KGHSH, CDR2 LQKENI. J was trimmed by 7 bases and V by 3 bases; bases with no gene match: 3. CDR3 loop: CASSPGQGWNSPLHF. The CDR3, as DNA: TGTGCCAGCTCACCGGGACAGGGGTGGAATTCACCCCTCCACTTT.

The chain joins TRBV19 to TRBJ1-1; D gene ambiguous. Germline assignment: CDR1 LNHDA and CDR2 SQIVND (reference sequence). This CDR3 has 12 amino acids. Trimming stripped 1 base from V and 7 bases from J, with 7 bases between. This chain's CDR3 is CASSIVPFEAFF. CDR3 nucleotide sequence: TGTGCCAGTAGTATAGTCCCGTTTGAAGCTTTCTTT.

J is TRBJ1-1 and V is TRBV19; TRBD1 agrees at 8 bases. The germline gives CDR1 LNHDA, CDR2 SQIVND (reference sequence). V lost 5 bases, J lost 9 bases, and 5 bases stayed unmatched. The CDR3 is 12 residues long. The CDR3 spells CASSSQGAKAFF. The CDR3 DNA reads TGTGCCAGTAGTTCGCAGGGGGCGAAAGCTTTCTTT.

This clone was recorded once. J is TRBJ1-3 and V is TRBV27; 7 bases are shared with TRBD1. Trimming at V came to 3 bases and at J to 0 bases, leaving 2 bases not matched to a gene. There are 15 residues in the CDR3. In germline, CDR1 is MNHEY, CDR2 SMNVEV (reference sequence). The CDR3 sequence is CASSLTGSSGNTIYF. In nucleotides, the CDR3 is TGTGCCAGCAGTTTGACAGGGAGCTCTGGAAACACCATATATTTT.